This T cell receptor beta chain was observed in a study of T cells in tumors after PD-1 blockade. On the study more broadly: Either cemiplimab 350 mg every 2 weeks or pembrolizumab 200 mg every 3 weeks was given. Blood samples averaged around 100,000 templates (range roughly 24,000-280,000) and fewer than 40,000 unique clonotypes.

From germline, CDR1 is GTSNPN and CDR2 SVGIG (reference sequence). The CDR3 runs 13 residues. V was clipped by 8 bases and J by 5 bases, with 18 bases between them. Study-wide points: Peripheral recruitment is suggested, as some novel exhausted tumor clones were in pre-treatment blood.

Clones were read by immunoSEQ multiplex PCR, and TCRdb kept only the in-frame ones, dropping some. The table includes 40,000 to 55,000 clones, roughly three quarters detected once. To note about this clone: Its antigen is unknown.

Sequences were derived from PBMCs, sampled before anti-PD-1 treatment. This clonotype was sampled from a human donor with basal cell carcinoma. The genes are TRBV30 and TRBJ1-1; D is perhaps TRBD1 (6 bases). The CDR3 spells CAREQGVGTEAFF. The CDR3 nucleotides are TGTGCCCGCGAACAGGGAGTGGGGACTGAAGCTTTCTTT.